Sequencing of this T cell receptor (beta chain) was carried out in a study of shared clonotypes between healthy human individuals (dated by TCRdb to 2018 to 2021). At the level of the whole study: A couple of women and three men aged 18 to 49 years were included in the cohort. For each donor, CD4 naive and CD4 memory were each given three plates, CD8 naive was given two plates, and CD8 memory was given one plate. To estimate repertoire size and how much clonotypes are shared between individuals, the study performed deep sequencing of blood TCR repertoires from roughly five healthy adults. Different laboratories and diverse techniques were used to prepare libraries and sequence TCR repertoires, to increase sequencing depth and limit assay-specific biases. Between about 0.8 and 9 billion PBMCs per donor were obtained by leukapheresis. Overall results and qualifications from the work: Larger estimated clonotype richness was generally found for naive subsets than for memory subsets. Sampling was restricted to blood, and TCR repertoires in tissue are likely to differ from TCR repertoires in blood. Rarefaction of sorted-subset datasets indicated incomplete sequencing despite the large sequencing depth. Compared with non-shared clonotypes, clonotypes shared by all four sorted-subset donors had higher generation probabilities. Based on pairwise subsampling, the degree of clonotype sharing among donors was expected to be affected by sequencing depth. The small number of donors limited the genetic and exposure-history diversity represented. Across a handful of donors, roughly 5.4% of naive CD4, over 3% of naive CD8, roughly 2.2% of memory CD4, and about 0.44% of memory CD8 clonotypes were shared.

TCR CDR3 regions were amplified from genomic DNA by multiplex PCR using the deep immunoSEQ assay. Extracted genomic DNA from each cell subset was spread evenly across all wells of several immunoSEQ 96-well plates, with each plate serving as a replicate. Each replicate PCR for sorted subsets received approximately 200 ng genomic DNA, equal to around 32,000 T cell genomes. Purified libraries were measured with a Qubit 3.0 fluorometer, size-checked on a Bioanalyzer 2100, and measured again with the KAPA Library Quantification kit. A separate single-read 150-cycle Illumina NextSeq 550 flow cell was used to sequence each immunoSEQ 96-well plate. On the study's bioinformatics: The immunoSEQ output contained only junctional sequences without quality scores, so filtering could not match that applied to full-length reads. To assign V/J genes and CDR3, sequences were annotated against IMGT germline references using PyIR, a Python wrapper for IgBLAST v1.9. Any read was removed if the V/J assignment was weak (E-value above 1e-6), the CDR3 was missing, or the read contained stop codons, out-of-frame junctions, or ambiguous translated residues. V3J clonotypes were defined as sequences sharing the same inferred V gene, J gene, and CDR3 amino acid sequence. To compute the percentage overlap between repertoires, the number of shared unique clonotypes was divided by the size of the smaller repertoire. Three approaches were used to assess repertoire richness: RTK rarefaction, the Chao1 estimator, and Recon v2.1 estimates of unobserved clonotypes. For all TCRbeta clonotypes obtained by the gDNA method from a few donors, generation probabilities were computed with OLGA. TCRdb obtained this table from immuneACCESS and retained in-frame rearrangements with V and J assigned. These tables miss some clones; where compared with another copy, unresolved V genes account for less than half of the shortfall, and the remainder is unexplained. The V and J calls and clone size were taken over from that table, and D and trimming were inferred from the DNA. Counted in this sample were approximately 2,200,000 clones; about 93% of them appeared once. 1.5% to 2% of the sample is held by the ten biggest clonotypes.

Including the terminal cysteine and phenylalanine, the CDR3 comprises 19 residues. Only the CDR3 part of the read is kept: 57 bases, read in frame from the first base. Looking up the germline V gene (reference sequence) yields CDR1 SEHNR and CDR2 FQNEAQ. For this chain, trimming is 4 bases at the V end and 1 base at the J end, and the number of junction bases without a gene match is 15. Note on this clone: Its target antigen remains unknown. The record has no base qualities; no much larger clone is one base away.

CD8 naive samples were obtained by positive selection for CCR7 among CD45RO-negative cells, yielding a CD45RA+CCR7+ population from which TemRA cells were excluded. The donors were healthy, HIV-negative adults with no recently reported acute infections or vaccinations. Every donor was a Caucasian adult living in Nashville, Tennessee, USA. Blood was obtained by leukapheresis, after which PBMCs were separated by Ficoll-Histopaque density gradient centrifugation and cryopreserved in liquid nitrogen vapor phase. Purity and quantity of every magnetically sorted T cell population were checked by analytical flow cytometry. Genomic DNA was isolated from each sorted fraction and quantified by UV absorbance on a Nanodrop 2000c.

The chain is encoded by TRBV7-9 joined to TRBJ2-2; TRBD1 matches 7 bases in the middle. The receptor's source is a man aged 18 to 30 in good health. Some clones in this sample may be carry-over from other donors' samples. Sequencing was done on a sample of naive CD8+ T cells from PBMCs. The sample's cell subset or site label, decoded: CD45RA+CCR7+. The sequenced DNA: TGTGCCAGCAGCTCACCATCTGGTGGGGGACAGAAGAACACCGGGGAGCTGTTTTTT. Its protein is CASSSPSGGGQKNTGELFF.